This TCR beta chain is drawn from a study of blood T cell repertoires in COVID-19. Study background: The United States, Italy and Spain provided the acute and convalescent COVID-19 samples. Sample material is recorded as cDNA or gDNA derived from T cells, B-cell-depleted T cells, or PBMCs.

How the authors handled the data: The authors estimated nucleated cell counts from reference gene primer amplification. The protocol was immunoSEQ multiplex PCR, while the TCRdb copy is restricted to in-frame clones and leaves out a portion. V and J calls plus clone size are reproduced from that table; the DNA served to infer D and trimming. The profile shows under 250,000 clones, roughly 80% of them singletons. The length of the CDR3 is 13 residues. Trimming took 6 bases from V and 5 from J; bases not matched to a gene: 5. The chain combines TRBV12-3 or TRBV12-4 with TRBJ1-2; 8 positions agree with TRBD1. The sample consisted of peripheral blood. This TCR derives from a man older than 75 with acute or convalescent COVID-19. The CDR3 loop is CASSPDRVYGYTF. The CDR3, as DNA: TGTGCCAGCAGCCCGGACAGGGTTTATGGCTACACCTTC.